This is a list of T cell receptor beta chains from one sample in a study of cytomegalovirus exposure and HLA in healthy donors. The method was immunoSEQ multiplex PCR; TCRdb's version includes in-frame clones alone and lacks a portion of them. The sample has 100,000 or so clones, around 79% seen once; the top ten hold less than 15%. The sample consisted of PBMCs. The receptors shown here come from a male donor in good health and CMV-seropositive. CDR3s include the opening cysteine and the closing phenylalanine or tryptophan. The order of the fields is V gene, CDR3 protein.

TRBV6-6 | CASSSGQGWCEQYF
TRBV19 | CASSLGHVSYEQYF
TRBV7-3 | CASSFAGGLSDTQYF
TRBV2 | CASSRRGGLGDEQYF
TRBV2 | CASSGLAGVETQYF
TRBV7-2 | CASSYRGTGSPLHF
TRBV6-1 | CASSVPRGLAGGPNYNEQFF
TRBV6-1 | CASIPPDRGDSPLHF
TRBV9 | CASGTSGGPRAGELFF
TRBV6-5 | CAGSTRAGRNYGYTF
TRBV4-3 | CASSQGHSGNTIYF
TRBV6-6 | CASSSTGTSGETQYF
TRBV6-6 | CASTSGGHYGYTF
TRBV11-3 | CASSLSGNAEAFF
TRBV4-2 | CASSQILAGGTDTQYF
TRBV5-6 | CASIPRENRGNSPLHF
TRBV2 | CASSGSDTGELFF
TRBV4-1 | CASSQPTGGSRGYTF
TRBV6-6 | CASSYSNRENEKLFF
TRBV29-1 | CSVENRIEGYTF
TRBV7-2 | CASSPDYEQYF
TRBV7-8 | CASSQRDTQYF
TRBV6-6 | CAAGGTGELFF
TRBV5-1 | CASRPLAGKNEQFF
TRBV10-1 | CASSEAAGGYEQYF
TRBV15 | CATSRTGLTDTQYF
TRBV4-1 | CASSHEGRGYGYTF
TRBV12-5 | CASGFHVTGDGYTF
TRBV5-1 | CASSLTGDNTDTQYF
TRBV30 | CAWSGGDGRTQYF
TRBV7-6 | CASRGKLASDTQYF
TRBV5-1 | CARLRDRLSYNEQFF
TRBV29-1 | CSAPSPGTSGGSEQFF
TRBV18 | CASSPHSYEQYF
TRBV14 | CASSQDAGFSTDTQYF
TRBV7-6 | CASTPQGSPYEQYF
TRBV27 | CASAGGLGNTIYF
TRBV5-8 | CASRFGSAAGLYEQYF
TRBV6-1 | CASSRQGVITGELFF
TRBV4-3 | CASSQVLAGGSGELFF
TRBV7-2 | CASSVLAGGLGRKNIQYF